The 25 T cell receptor beta chains below were found in one sample sequenced in a study of blood T cell repertoires in COVID-19. The repertoire was sequenced with immunoSEQ multiplex PCR; TCRdb's copy has only in-frame clones and lacks some. The sample holds around 70,000 clones, around 77% seen once. The specimen was peripheral blood. Receptors originate from a human donor in a cohort sampled during active COVID-19.

This clone was counted a single time. The chain joins TRBV5-1 to TRBJ1-6; D unresolved. The CDR3 totals 14 residues. V shed 0 bases and J shed 10 bases, with 11 bases lying between them. The germline gives CDR1 SGHRS, CDR2 YFSETQ. CDR3: CASSLDGKGSPLHF. The CDR3, as DNA: TGCGCCAGCAGCTTGGACGGGAAAGGGTCACCCCTCCACTTT.

The J gene is TRBJ1-4, the V gene TRBV18, with a weak D call TRBD1 (5 bases). Trimming stripped 5 bases from V and 3 bases from J, with 7 bases between. The length of the CDR3 is 13 residues. From germline, CDR1 is KGHSH and CDR2 LQKENI. CDR3 residues: CASSWGSNEKLFF. The CDR3 nucleotides are TGTGCCAGCTCATGGGGCTCTAATGAAAAACTGTTTTTT.

The chain has TRBV4-3 and TRBJ2-2; TRBD1 agrees at 12 bases. This CDR3 is built from 15 residues. Germline CDR1 LGHNA, CDR2 YSLEER. The ends lost 8 bases at V and 4 bases at J; junction bases unmatched: 5. CDR3 nucleotides: TGCGCCAGCGCGGGACAGGGGGCTGGCACCGGGGAGCTGTTTTTT. It encodes CASAGQGAGTGELFF.

The rearrangement uses TRBV19 and TRBJ1-5; TRBD1 matches 12 bases. The germline V gene encodes CDR1 LNHDA and CDR2 SQIVND (reference sequence). The CDR3 loop spans 15 amino acids. V gave up 6 bases and J gave up 6 bases; unmatched junction bases: 6. The CDR3 DNA sequence: TGTGCCAGTAGCAGGGACAGGGGGCTTAGTCAGCCCCAGCATTTT. Protein sequence: CASSRDRGLSQPQHF.

The rearrangement uses TRBV5-1 and TRBJ2-5; the match to TRBD2 covers 8 bases. CDR1 is SGHRS and CDR2 is YFSETQ in the germline V gene. The J segment lost 5 bases and the V segment lost 1 base, leaving 13 bases of the junction unmatched. The CDR3 runs 17 residues. The CDR3 here is CASSLRSTGGRGETQYF. The CDR3 bases are TGCGCCAGCAGCTTGAGGTCGACGGGAGGGCGAGGGGAGACCCAGTACTTC. Filled out from reference TRBV5-1 and TRBJ2-5, the complete variable domain reads KAGVTQTPRYLIKTRGQQVTLSCSPISGHRSVSWYQQTPGQGLQFLFEYFSETQRNKGNFPGRFSGRQFSNSRSEMNVSTLELGDSALYLCASSLRSTGGRGETQYFGPGTRLLVL.

This chain links TRBV28 with TRBJ1-5; D is possibly TRBD1 (6 bases). CDR1 is MDHEN, CDR2 SYDVKM, per germline. The V end was cut by 1 base, the J end by 4 bases, with 8 bases between. The CDR3 extends over 14 amino acids. The CDR3: CASSLSGVNQPQHF. In nucleotides, the CDR3 is TGTGCCAGCAGTTTATCAGGGGTAAATCAGCCCCAGCATTTT.

This chain uses TRBV30 with TRBJ1-3, with a possible D match to TRBD1 (5 bases). CDR1 is GTSNPN, CDR2 SVGIG, per germline (reference sequence). The V gene lost 5 bases and the J gene lost 1 base, with 18 bases spanning the gap. The CDR3 has 16 residues. CDR3 sequence reads: CAWARDSDYSGNTIYF. CDR3 nucleotide sequence: TGTGCCTGGGCTCGGGACTCGGACTATTCTGGAAACACCATATATTTT.

The rearrangement uses TRBV19 and TRBJ1-1; TRBD1 is a possible D gene (6 bases). CDR3 length equals 15 residues. V lost 5 bases and J lost 0, with 13 bases in between. Germline V CDR1 and CDR2: LNHDA, SQIVND (reference sequence). The CDR3 here is CASSHRAQMNTEAFF. The CDR3 region has the DNA TGTGCCAGTAGTCACAGGGCGCAAATGAACACTGAAGCTTTCTTT.

The chain has TRBV5-6 and TRBJ2-7; TRBD1 agrees at 9 bases. V was pared by 5 bases and J by 3 bases, with 9 bases of the junction left unmatched. The CDR3 consists of 15 residues. CDR1 is SGHDT and CDR2 is YYEEEE in the germline V gene. CDR3 protein: CASSLGGQGIYEQYF. CDR3 bases: TGTGCCAGCAGTCTAGGGGGACAGGGTATCTACGAGCAGTACTTC.

The chain has TRBV19 and TRBJ1-5, with 7 bases fitting TRBD1. The CDR3 is 15 amino acids. After removal of 5 bases from V and 1 base from J, the junction contained 5 bases not matched to a gene. Germline V gene sequence: CDR1 LNHDA, CDR2 SQIVND (reference sequence). CDR3 loop: CASSLRGPSNQPQHF. The CDR3 region has the DNA TGTGCCAGTAGTTTGAGGGGGCCGAGCAATCAGCCCCAGCATTTT.

This sequence joins TRBV28 and TRBJ2-6; 11 nucleotides align to TRBD2. Germline CDR1 and CDR2: MDHEN and SYDVKM. The CDR3 is made up of 19 amino acids. V was clipped by 5 bases and J by 0 bases; unmatched bases: 9. In DNA, the CDR3 is TGTGCCAGCAGTGCCTATGGACTAGCGGGTACCTCTGGGGCCAACGTCCTGACTTTC. Translated: CASSAYGLAGTSGANVLTF.

The gene calls are TRBV11-2 and TRBJ2-7; possible D gene TRBD1, 5 bases. Trimming took 5 bases from V and 2 from J, leaving 10 bases between them. The germline V gene encodes CDR1 SGHAT and CDR2 FQNNGV. This CDR3 spans 13 amino acids. The CDR3 spells CASSTGLTYEQYF. CDR3 sequence (DNA): TGTGCCAGCAGCACAGGCCTTACCTACGAGCAGTACTTC.

This chain links TRBV30 with TRBJ1-2; D is ambiguous. Deletions cut 1 base from V and 0 bases from J, with 6 bases between. The length of the CDR3 is 13 residues. Germline CDR1 and CDR2: GTSNPN and SVGIG (reference sequence). In DNA, the CDR3 is TGTGCCTGGAGTGGACAAACTAACTATGGCTACACCTTC. Translated: CAWSGQTNYGYTF.

CDR3 amino acids: CASSEGGSTLGPQYF. CDR3 sequence (DNA): TGTGCCAGCAGTGAAGGGGGCTCCACCCTAGGCCCCCAGTACTTC. V gene TRBV2 combines with J gene TRBJ2-5; the D gene is possibly TRBD1 (5 bases). From germline, CDR1 is SNHLY and CDR2 FYNNEI. Trimming took off 1 base at V and 9 bases at J, with 18 bases between the two ends. This CDR3 has 15 amino acids.

This rearrangement joins TRBV5-8 to TRBJ1-1, with TRBD1 matching over 11 bases. The CDR3 runs 15 residues. The junction had 5 bases not matched to a gene; V was cut back by 2 bases and J by 5 bases. Germline CDR1 and CDR2: SGHTS and YDEGEE. The CDR3 spells CASSFQDRGLTEAFF. The CDR3 region has the DNA TGTGCCAGCAGCTTTCAGGACAGGGGGCTTACTGAAGCTTTCTTT. Variable domain in full (rest from reference TRBV5-8 and TRBJ1-1): EAGVTQSPTHLIKTRGQQATLRCSPISGHTSVYWYQQALGLGLQFLLWYDEGEERNRGNFPPRFSGRQFPNYSSELNVNALELEDSALYLCASSFQDRGLTEAFFGQGTRLTVV.

The chain joins TRBV3-1 (or the pseudogene TRBV3-2) to TRBJ2-5, with no clear D. This CDR3 spans 15 amino acids. The germline gives CDR1 LGHDT, CDR2 YNNKEL (reference sequence). The germline V and J ends were trimmed by 0 bases and 5 bases, with 13 bases remaining between them. CDR3 in DNA: TGTGCCAGCAGCCAAGATCATACAGCTTCGGAGACCCAGTACTTC. Residues: CASSQDHTASETQYF.

This clone was seen a single time. The chain joins TRBV27 to TRBJ2-1; 8 bases align to TRBD1. In germline, CDR1 is MNHEY, CDR2 SMNVEV (reference sequence). The V segment lost 9 bases and the J segment 13 bases; nucleotides outside the gene matches: 14. The CDR3 totals 13 residues. CDR3 loop: CARKCGDRRIQFF. CDR3 nucleotide sequence: TGTGCCAGGAAATGCGGGGACAGGAGGATCCAGTTCTTC.

The rearrangement links TRBV7-9 to TRBJ2-3, with TRBD2 matching 8 bases. Losses at the gene ends were 5 bases for V and 0 bases for J; bases not matched to a gene: 4. Germline V CDR1 and CDR2: SEHNR, FQNEAQ (reference sequence). The CDR3 loop spans 15 amino acids. The CDR3 here is CASSVPSGSTDTQYF. The CDR3 coding sequence is TGTGCCAGCAGCGTCCCTAGCGGGAGCACAGATACGCAGTATTTT. The variable domain in full, with the rest retrieved from reference TRBV7-9 and TRBJ2-3, is DTGVSQNPRHKITKRGQNVTFRCDPISEHNRLYWYRQTLGQGPEFLTYFQNEAQLEKSRLLSDRFSAERPKGSFSTLEIQRTEQGDSAMYLCASSVPSGSTDTQYFGPGTRLTVL.

The J gene is TRBJ2-3, the V gene TRBV6-5; TRBD1 aligns across 7 bases. The CDR3 length is 15 residues. Germline assignment: CDR1 MNHEY and CDR2 SVGAGI. Trimming at V came to 6 bases and at J to 3 bases, leaving 9 bases not matched to a gene. Here the CDR3 DNA reads TGTGCCAGCAGAGCCACAGGGGTGCGAACAGATACGCAGTATTTT. Encoded protein: CASRATGVRTDTQYF.

The chain links TRBV2 to TRBJ1-2, with D maybe TRBD1 (5 bases). The CDR3 length is 14 residues. CDR1 is SNHLY, CDR2 FYNNEI, per germline. Trimming took 3 bases from V and 0 from J, leaving 8 bases between them. The CDR3 here is CASSEQGANYGYTF. For the CDR3, the DNA is TGTGCCAGCAGTGAGCAAGGGGCTAACTATGGCTACACCTTC.

This clone was seen a few times. The rearrangement links TRBV7-2 to TRBJ2-7, with D uncertain. CDR1 and CDR2 from the germline V gene are SGHTA and FQGNSA. The V end lost 1 base, the J end lost 4 bases, and 8 bases lay between the germline ends. This CDR3 is built from 13 residues. The CDR3 DNA sequence: TGTGCCAGCAGCTTAGAACTACAATACGAGCAGTACTTC. Translating gives CASSLELQYEQYF.

The chain couples TRBV6-2 or TRBV6-3 to TRBJ1-5, with a tentative D call TRBD1 (6 bases). V was shortened by 5 bases and J by 5 bases, with 19 bases between the two germline ends. CDR1 and CDR2 (germline): MNHEY, SVGEGT. This CDR3 comprises 16 residues. The CDR3 nucleotides read TGTGCCAGCAGTCCCCACCCCCCGGGGGGCCATCAGCCCCAGCATTTT. Amino acids: CASSPHPPGGHQPQHF.

The chain carries TRBV10-3 and TRBJ1-6, with 7 nucleotides matching TRBD1. The germline V gene has CDR1 ENHRY and CDR2 SYGVKD. Trimming removed 10 bases from V and 0 bases from J; junction bases left unmatched: 12. The CDR3 totals 17 residues. The CDR3 reads CATETGNLSSYNSPLHF. CDR3 bases: TGTGCCACCGAGACAGGGAACCTTTCCTCCTATAATTCACCCCTCCACTTT.

This clone was seen more than once but under ten times. V usage is TRBV10-3 and J usage is TRBJ1-4; D may be TRBD1 (6 bases). V was shortened by 3 bases and J by 12 bases, with 11 bases between the two germline ends. CDR1 ENHRY and CDR2 SYGVKD come from the germline V gene. This CDR3 is 12 amino acids long. This CDR3 reads CAISDGNRELFF. The CDR3 nucleotides are TGTGCCATCAGTGACGGAAACAGGGAACTGTTTTTT.

This chain joins TRBV7-8 and TRBJ1-3; TRBD1 agrees at 8 bases. The V and J ends lost 1 base and 0 bases, in that order; junction bases with no gene match: 5. Germline CDR1 is SGHVS and CDR2 is FQNEAQ. The CDR3 runs to 17 residues. As DNA, the CDR3 is TGTGCCAGCAGCTTAGGCCGGGACAGGCTCTCTGGAAACACCATATATTTT. Amino acid sequence: CASSLGRDRLSGNTIYF.